The 17 T cell receptor beta chains reported below all come from one sample, sequenced in a study of response to subunit inactivated influenza vaccine. Using its own MiXCR run on the RT-PCR reads, TCRdb lists one record per CDR3 protein. The sample records more than 400,000 distinct CDR3 sequences, 6% to 9% being singletons. Sequences were derived from PBMCs from blood, sampled less than 30 months after vaccination. Receptor source: a man aged 50 to 75 who received an inactivated influenza vaccine.

This clonotype was seen a few times. The chain employs TRBV20-1 and TRBJ2-1; the match to TRBD2 covers 7 bases. This CDR3 is built from 15 residues. Germline V gene lookup returns CDR1 DFQATT and CDR2 SNEGSKA (reference sequence). Trimming took 6 bases from V and 7 from J; bases not matched to a gene: 15. DNA for the CDR3: TGCAGTGCGGTAGATCGCGGGAGATCTGTAAATGAGCAGTTCTTC. This translates into CSAVDRGRSVNEQFF.

V usage is TRBV4-2 and J usage is TRBJ2-2, with 10 bases lining up with TRBD1. In germline, CDR1 is LGHNA, CDR2 YNFKEQ. After removal of 4 bases from V and 5 bases from J, the junction contained 16 bases not matched to a gene. This CDR3 spans 19 amino acids. The CDR3 loop is CASSPRQGASGWRTGELFF. The CDR3, as DNA: TGTGCCAGCAGCCCAAGACAGGGGGCAAGCGGATGGAGAACCGGGGAGCTGTTTTTT.

This clonotype was seen only a few times. The chain employs TRBV3-1 and TRBJ1-1, with TRBD1 matching over 9 bases. The CDR3 extends over 14 amino acids. The germline gives CDR1 LGHDT, CDR2 YNNKEL (reference sequence). With V trimmed by 4 bases and J by 4 bases, 4 bases remained unmatched. The CDR3 DNA reads TGTGCCAGCAGCCCCCACAGGGGGCCCACTGAAGCTTTCTTT. Its translation: CASSPHRGPTEAFF.

This clonotype was observed a handful of times. V usage is TRBV28 and J usage is TRBJ1-5, with 7 bases matching TRBD1. V shed 1 base and J 4 bases; nucleotides not matched to a gene: 10. Germline V gene data show CDR1 as MDHEN and CDR2 as SYDVKM. This CDR3 region has 17 residues. The CDR3 DNA reads TGTGCCAGCAGTTTATTAGTCGGGACAGTTCTTAATCAGCCCCAGCATTTT. The encoded protein is CASSLLVGTVLNQPQHF.

This clonotype has a handful of counts. The chain couples TRBV24-1 to TRBJ2-1; 9 positions agree with TRBD2. Germline-derived CDR1 and CDR2 are KGHDR and SFDVKD. J was trimmed by 0 bases and V by 5 bases; bases with no gene match: 16. The CDR3 has 20 amino acids. The CDR3 nucleotides read TGTGCCACCAGTGCCCCTTCCGCGGGAGGGCCTACGGTCTCCTACAATGAGCAGTTCTTC. This encodes CATSAPSAGGPTVSYNEQFF.

Here the CDR3 reads CASSPTGRVTTVKNIQYF. Written as DNA, the CDR3 is TGTGCCAGCAGTCCGACAGGGCGGGTAACAACTGTCAAAAACATTCAGTACTTC. The chain combines TRBV27 with TRBJ2-4, with 7 positions matching TRBD1. Germline loops: CDR1 MNHEY, CDR2 SMNVEV (reference sequence). The CDR3 loop spans 18 amino acids. V was pared by 5 bases and J by 3 bases, with 16 bases of the junction left unmatched.

This sequence joins TRBV20-1 and TRBJ2-1, with TRBD2 matching 10 bases. The CDR3 runs to 15 residues. The V and J ends lost 1 base and 5 bases, in that order; junction bases with no gene match: 5. CDR1 is DFQATT, CDR2 SNEGSKA, per germline (reference sequence). The CDR3 spells CSARGGTSVNNEQFF. DNA for the CDR3: TGCAGTGCTAGAGGGGGGACTAGCGTAAACAATGAGCAGTTCTTC.

In this sample, this clonotype turned up many times. This sequence joins TRBV7-2 and TRBJ2-2; no definite D call. The CDR3 runs to 16 residues. Trimming shortened V by 0 bases and J by 1 base, and 9 bases separated the two germline ends. CDR1 is SGHTA, CDR2 FQGNSA, per germline. CDR3 loop: CASSLASLKNTGELFF. The DNA for the CDR3 is TGTGCCAGCAGCTTAGCGAGTCTTAAGAACACCGGGGAGCTGTTTTTT.

This clonotype turned up a few times. The rearrangement links TRBV29-1 to TRBJ1-1, with no clear D. From germline, CDR1 is SQVTM and CDR2 ANQGSEA. V was shortened by 4 bases and J by 4 bases, with 10 bases between the two germline ends. The CDR3 length is 12 residues. The CDR3 DNA sequence: TGCAGCGTTGTATACATGGGCACTGAAGCTTTCTTT. As protein: CSVVYMGTEAFF.

A few counts support this clonotype. This sequence joins TRBV25-1 and TRBJ2-5; no clear D. This CDR3 is built from 14 residues. The ends were cut back, 2 bases at V and 4 bases at J, with 11 bases in the middle. Germline CDR1 and CDR2: MGHDK and SYGVNS. The CDR3 protein is CASSEAMVGETQYF. The CDR3 DNA is TGTGCCAGCAGTGAAGCCATGGTGGGAGAGACCCAGTACTTC.

Ten or more counts support this clonotype. This CDR3 reads CATSRGYKETQYF. CDR3 sequence (DNA): TGTGCCACCAGCAGAGGATACAAGGAGACCCAGTACTTC. This chain connects TRBV15 to TRBJ2-5; D remains ambiguous. V gave up 1 base and J gave up 5 bases, with 8 bases separating them. Germline V lookup: CDR1 LNHNV, CDR2 YYDKDF (reference sequence). The CDR3 has 13 residues.

Ten or more counts support this clonotype. J is TRBJ2-7 and V is TRBV20-1; 9 nucleotides align to TRBD1. After removal of 6 bases from V and 0 bases from J, the junction contained 18 bases not matched to a gene. Looked up from germline, CDR1 is DFQATT and CDR2 is SNEGSKA (reference sequence). The CDR3 runs 18 residues. Written as DNA, the CDR3 is TGCAGTGCCCTTTTGCTGGGACAGGGTTTCTTAAGCTCCTACGAGCAGTACTTC. This codes for CSALLLGQGFLSSYEQYF.

The chain joins TRBV6-2 or TRBV6-3 to TRBJ1-6; D possibly corresponds to TRBD1 (6 bases). Trimming removed 6 bases at V and 10 bases at J, with 25 bases between. Germline values: CDR1 MNHEY, CDR2 SVGEGT. CDR3 length equals 17 residues. CDR3 residues: CASRSPRGRGGDSPLHF. The CDR3 DNA reads as TGTGCCAGCAGATCTCCACGCGGCAGGGGTGGGGACTCACCCCTCCACTTT.

This clonotype was observed a handful of times. The J gene is TRBJ2-3, the V gene TRBV5-1; 10 positions agree with TRBD1. This CDR3 region has 16 residues. Germline-derived CDR1 and CDR2 are SGHRS and YFSETQ. V shed 4 bases, J shed 4 bases, and the junction held 9 bases outside the gene matches. The CDR3 reads CASSPWGTGASDTQYF. The CDR3 DNA follows: TGCGCCAGCAGCCCCTGGGGGACAGGGGCATCAGATACGCAGTATTTT.

This clonotype has only a few counts. V and J are TRBV12-3 or TRBV12-4 and TRBJ2-2, with TRBD1 matching over 7 bases. The CDR3 is made up of 14 amino acids. J lost 7 bases, V lost 6 bases, and 8 bases had no gene match. The CDR3 coding sequence is TGTGCCAGCAGGACCGGGACAGTTAGCGGGGAGCTGTTTTTT. Residues: CASRTGTVSGELFF.

The chain recombines TRBV12-3 or TRBV12-4 with TRBJ1-4; tentatively, D is TRBD1 (5 bases). The V end was cut by 7 bases, the J end by 10 bases, with 13 bases between. The CDR3 runs to 12 residues. The CDR3 sequence is CASTSRGGKLFF. For the CDR3, the DNA is TGTGCCAGCACCTCCCGCGGGGGAAAACTGTTTTTT.

The table lists this clonotype with a few counts. This chain links TRBV20-1 with TRBJ2-1; 9 bases map to TRBD2. The germline V gene has CDR1 DFQATT and CDR2 SNEGSKA (reference sequence). J lost 4 bases, V lost 6 bases, and 10 bases had no gene match. The CDR3 totals 15 residues. The CDR3 DNA reads as TGCAGTGCCTCCATCCTAGCGGGACGGTACAATGAGCAGTTCTTC. This translates into CSASILAGRYNEQFF.